Following are 12 T cell receptor beta chains from one sample sequenced in a study of low-dose radiotherapy and immunotherapy resistance in tumors. This sample's time point: before trial treatment. Primers targeting TRAV and TRBV primed first-strand cDNA, covering alpha and beta chains. Using a constant-region primer together with a V-primer adapter, TCRs were subjected to around 22 PCR cycles of amplification. One entry per CDR3 protein results from TCRdb running MiXCR on the reads. The data contain tens of thousands of distinct CDR3 sequences, less than 35% of them singletons. Material: PBMCs, obtained before treatment. The receptors shown here come from a female donor with ovarian cancer.

The V and J genes are TRBV27 and TRBJ2-3; 9 nucleotides match TRBD1. V lost 8 bases, J lost 2 bases, and 5 bases stayed unmatched. Germline V gene lookup returns CDR1 MNHEY and CDR2 SMNVEV (reference sequence). The CDR3 is made up of 14 amino acids. In DNA form, the CDR3 reads TGTGCCAGCCAGAGACAGGGGGTCACAGATACGCAGTATTTT. It encodes CASQRQGVTDTQYF.

V and J are TRBV4-1 and TRBJ2-1; a weak D match, TRBD2 (6 bases). Germline V gene sequence: CDR1 MGHRA, CDR2 YSYEKL. V gave up 0 bases and J gave up 0 bases, with 12 bases separating them. This CDR3 region has 17 residues. The CDR3 DNA reads TGCGCCAGCAGCCAAGATGTTCTCGGGGGCTCCTACAATGAGCAGTTCTTC. Protein product: CASSQDVLGGSYNEQFF.

This clonotype was observed at least ten times. The J gene is TRBJ2-5, the V gene TRBV18; TRBD2 is a possible D gene (6 bases). Germline CDR1 and CDR2: KGHSH and LQKENI. The CDR3 contains 14 residues. Between the trimmed V and J ends, which lost 5 bases and 2 bases, there was a span of 12 bases. The CDR3 spells CASSRPGLQETQYF. CDR3 coding DNA: TGTGCCAGCTCAAGACCGGGACTGCAAGAGACCCAGTACTTC.

This clonotype was counted ten times or more. The V and J genes are TRBV20-1 and TRBJ2-7; D unresolved. V lost 3 bases to trimming and J lost 0 bases, with 6 bases between them. This CDR3 region has 12 residues. Germline CDR1 is DFQATT and CDR2 is SNEGSKA (reference sequence). This CDR3 is CSASWSSYEQYF. CDR3 nucleotide sequence: TGCAGTGCTAGTTGGTCCTCCTACGAGCAGTACTTC.

This clonotype appeared many times. J is TRBJ2-2 and V is TRBV6-2 or TRBV6-3; D gene unclear. The V gene's germline CDR1 is MNHEY and CDR2 SVGEGT. The CDR3 extends over 16 amino acids. V was trimmed by 6 bases and J by 0 bases, leaving 14 bases between them. The CDR3 sequence is CASSRTTGSNTGELFF. In nucleotides, the CDR3 is TGTGCCAGCAGCCGAACGACGGGCTCGAACACCGGGGAGCTGTTTTTT.

This clonotype was observed at least ten times. The gene calls are TRBV7-3 and TRBJ1-1; no reliable D call. Germline V gene data show CDR1 as SGHTA and CDR2 as FQGTGA. This CDR3 region has 13 residues. The V and J ends lost 8 bases and 1 base respectively, with 11 bases between them. The CDR3 DNA sequence: TGTGCCAGCTCCTTTAGGCGGAACACTGAAGCTTTCTTT. As protein: CASSFRRNTEAFF. Together with reference TRBV7-3 and TRBJ1-1, the CDR3 gives the full variable domain: GAGVSQTPSNKVTEKGKYVELRCDPISGHTALYWYRQSLGQGPEFLIYFQGTGAADDSGLPNDRFFAVRPEGSVSTLKIQRTERGDSAVYLCASSFRRNTEAFFGQGTRLTVV.

This clonotype was seen once. This chain links TRBV7-9 with TRBJ1-1, with 7 bases aligning to TRBD1. J was trimmed by 8 bases and V by 2 bases; bases with no gene match: 5. This CDR3 spans 13 amino acids. Germline V lookup: CDR1 SEHNR, CDR2 FQNEAQ (reference sequence). The CDR3 sequence is CASSLTGTAEAFF. In nucleotides, the CDR3 is TGTGCCAGCAGCTTAACCGGGACAGCCGAAGCTTTCTTT.

The rearrangement joins TRBV20-1 to TRBJ1-6; D possibly corresponds to TRBD1 (6 bases). Trimming removed 3 bases at V and 5 bases at J, with 17 bases between. Germline CDR1 is DFQATT and CDR2 is SNEGSKA (reference sequence). The CDR3 covers 16 residues. This CDR3 reads CSARVAETGNNSPLHF. The CDR3 DNA reads TGCAGTGCTAGGGTGGCTGAGACAGGAAATAATTCACCCCTCCACTTT.

The J gene is TRBJ2-7, the V gene TRBV7-9; D is uncertain. V lost 1 base, J lost 5 bases, and 9 bases lay in between. The CDR3 is 13 amino acids. Germline V lookup: CDR1 SEHNR, CDR2 FQNEAQ (reference sequence). CDR3 nucleotide sequence: TGTGCCAGCAGCTTAGGAGGTGGTGACGAGCAGTACTTC. Its protein product is CASSLGGGDEQYF.

The V call is TRBV11-3, the J call TRBJ1-2, with 7 bases identical to TRBD1. There are 15 residues in the CDR3. Germline loops: CDR1 SGHNT, CDR2 YENEEA. The junction had 10 bases not matched to a gene; V was cut back by 3 bases and J by 6 bases. CDR3 sequence (DNA): TGTGCCAGCAGCTTTAGAACCGGGACAGTCCATGGCTACACCTTC. Its protein is CASSFRTGTVHGYTF.

This clonotype was observed many times. V and J are TRBV12-3 or TRBV12-4 and TRBJ2-1, with 12 bases aligning to TRBD2. V lost 6 bases and J lost 6; bases outside the gene matches: 21. This CDR3 is built from 20 residues. DNA of the CDR3: TGTGCCAGCAGCGCCCAGACTAGCGGGAGTTTGACGCATGTATCCAATGAGCAGTTCTTC. Translation gives CASSAQTSGSLTHVSNEQFF.

The chain uses TRBV14 and TRBJ2-1; 10 positions agree with TRBD2. V lost 4 bases and J lost 2; bases outside the gene matches: 5. The CDR3 has 16 residues. Germline CDR1 SGHDN, CDR2 FVKESK. The chain's CDR3 is CASSLPGLATYNEQFF. The CDR3 DNA reads as TGTGCCAGCAGCCTCCCGGGACTAGCGACCTACAATGAGCAGTTCTTC. Full variable domain (remainder filled in from reference TRBV14 and TRBJ2-1): EAGVTQFPSHSVIEKGQTVTLRCDPISGHDNLYWYRRVMGKEIKFLLHFVKESKQDESGMPNNRFLAERTGGTYSTLKVQPAELEDSGVYFCASSLPGLATYNEQFFGPGTRLTVL.